The rows below give T cell receptor beta chains drawn from one sample of a study of blood T cells in healthy people across ages. From the 5' RACE reads, TCRdb called clonotypes with MiXCR, one entry per CDR3 protein. The table has 550,000 to 700,000 distinct CDR3 sequences, 25% to 30% seen once; the top ten hold around 20%. Specimen: blood. The receptors derive from a woman between 70 and 85 years old in good health. Both conserved end residues are part of each CDR3. The D gene is left open where the match is weak. Clone size, where shown, is once, few, many, or a class for clones that have expanded.

CDR3 length: 13; D gene: -; clone size: -; J gene: TRBJ2-7; V gene: TRBV20-1; CDR3 DNA: TGCAGTGCAAGGGTTAGCGGCTCCTACGAGCAGTACTTC; CDR3 protein: CSARVSGSYEQYF
CDR3 length: 14; D gene: -; clone size: -; J gene: TRBJ2-5; V gene: TRBV6-5; CDR3 DNA: TGTGCCAGCAGTTACCCAGGGACCCAAGAGACCCAGTACTTC; CDR3 protein: CASSYPGTQETQYF
CDR3 length: 14; D gene: -; clone size: -; J gene: TRBJ2-3; V gene: TRBV12-3/TRBV12-4; CDR3 DNA: TGTGCCAGCAGTTTAGAGGTGGTGGGGAATACGCAGTATTTT; CDR3 protein: CASSLEVVGNTQYF
CDR3 length: 16; D gene: -; clone size: few; J gene: TRBJ1-6; V gene: TRBV12-3/TRBV12-4; CDR3 DNA: TGTGCCAGCAGTTTCGGATTACAGGACTATAATTCACCCCTCCACTTT; CDR3 protein: CASSFGLQDYNSPLHF
CDR3 length: 17; D gene: TRBD2; clone size: -; J gene: TRBJ2-7; V gene: TRBV3-1; CDR3 DNA: TGTGCCAGCAGCCAACTTCCTCGCGGGGGGGTCGCTTACGAGCAGTACTTC; CDR3 protein: CASSQLPRGGVAYEQYF
CDR3 length: 14; D gene: -; clone size: few; J gene: TRBJ2-1; V gene: TRBV7-2; CDR3 DNA: TGTGCCAGCAGCCAATTAGCCTCCTACAATGAGCAGTTCTTC; CDR3 protein: CASSQLASYNEQFF
CDR3 length: 15; D gene: TRBD1; clone size: -; J gene: TRBJ1-2; V gene: TRBV6-5; CDR3 DNA: TGTGCCAGCAGTTACTCGATTAGGGGGCTGGATGGCTACACCTTC; CDR3 protein: CASSYSIRGLDGYTF
CDR3 length: 14; D gene: TRBD1; clone size: few; J gene: TRBJ1-6; V gene: TRBV20-1; CDR3 DNA: TGCAGTGCCACACAGGGGTCCTATAATTCACCCCTCCACTTT; CDR3 protein: CSATQGSYNSPLHF
CDR3 length: 17; D gene: TRBD1; clone size: -; J gene: TRBJ1-3; V gene: TRBV12-3/TRBV12-4; CDR3 DNA: TGTGCCAGCAGCAATACGGGACAGGGGGCGAGTGGAAACACCATATATTTT; CDR3 protein: CASSNTGQGASGNTIYF
CDR3 length: 15; D gene: -; clone size: -; J gene: TRBJ2-1; V gene: TRBV19; CDR3 DNA: TGTGCCAGTAGTATGTCTAGCCACTCCTACAATGAGCAGTTCTTC; CDR3 protein: CASSMSSHSYNEQFF
CDR3 length: 17; D gene: TRBD1; clone size: -; J gene: TRBJ2-5; V gene: TRBV9; CDR3 DNA: TGTGCCAGCAGCGTAGCCCCAGGACAGGGGAGCCAAGAGACCCAGTACTTC; CDR3 protein: CASSVAPGQGSQETQYF
CDR3 length: 14; D gene: -; clone size: -; J gene: TRBJ2-5; V gene: TRBV19; CDR3 DNA: TGTGCCAGTAGTATTTCGGCAGCAAAAGAGACCCAGTACTTC; CDR3 protein: CASSISAAKETQYF
CDR3 length: 15; D gene: TRBD1; clone size: -; J gene: TRBJ1-4; V gene: TRBV2; CDR3 DNA: TGTGCCAGCAGATCTCAGGGGGACCGGAGTGAAAAACTGTTTTTT; CDR3 protein: CASRSQGDRSEKLFF
CDR3 length: 14; D gene: -; clone size: few; J gene: TRBJ2-1; V gene: TRBV7-2; CDR3 DNA: TGTGCCAGCAGCTTGCCCGGGACCTACAATGAGCAGTTCTTC; CDR3 protein: CASSLPGTYNEQFF
CDR3 length: 10; D gene: -; clone size: many; J gene: TRBJ1-1; V gene: TRBV6-6; CDR3 DNA: TGTGCCAGCAGTTCCATCGAAGCTTTCTTT; CDR3 protein: CASSSIEAFF
CDR3 length: 15; D gene: TRBD1; clone size: -; J gene: TRBJ1-3; V gene: TRBV5-1; CDR3 DNA: TGCGCCAGCAGCTCCACAGGGGGCTCTGGAAACACCATATATTTT; CDR3 protein: CASSSTGGSGNTIYF